This TCR beta chain originates from a study of T cells in Graves' hyperthyroidism and ophthalmopathy. This clonotype showed up many times. Amplified regions were TCR beta CDR3 sequences from RNA transcripts. The HTBI set primed first-round TCR CDR3 RT-PCR. Each CDR3 protein is one row after TCRdb ran MiXCR on the multiplex PCR reads. The sample lists hundreds of thousands of distinct CDR3 sequences; about 20% were seen once. The CDR3 consists of 14 residues. V lost 4 bases, J lost 2 bases, and 12 bases lay in between. The sequenced material came from blood. The chain joins TRBV12-3 or TRBV12-4 to TRBJ2-7, with no clear D. The TCR comes from a middle-aged man with Graves' ophthalmopathy. This CDR3 reads CASSSLGFTYEQYF. CDR3 sequence (DNA): TGTGCCAGCAGTTCCCTGGGATTTACCTACGAGCAGTACTTC.